This T cell receptor beta chain emerged from a study of CD8+CD57+ T cells in acquired aplastic anemia. Study background: DNA recovered from sorted CD4+ and CD8+ cells had a mean of about 3.5 ug. Study results and limitations: Statistical testing detected no significant gap in CD8+ Simpson's diversity between patients and controls.

Of note for this clonotype: Its antigen is currently unknown.

Profiles of TCR beta VDJ and CDR3 were generated from a genomic DNA template. TCRdb analysed the reads with MiXCR anew, one entry per CDR3 protein. The sample consists of just over 400,000 distinct CDR3 sequences, roughly 68% of them appearing once. Losses at the gene ends were 2 bases for V and 1 base for J; bases not matched to a gene: 4. Germline CDR1 and CDR2: SGHDN and FVKESK. CDR3 length equals 15 residues. This clonotype was sampled from a human donor in good health, serving as a control. Sequencing input: sorted CD4+, CD8+, or CD8+CD57+ T cells (not recorded which) from PBMCs. The chain employs TRBV14 and TRBJ1-1, with 7 bases lining up with TRBD1. The CDR3 is CASSQRTGWNTEAFF. The CDR3 nucleotides are TGTGCCAGCAGCCAAAGGACAGGTTGGAACACTGAAGCTTTCTTT.